Below, 21 T cell receptor beta chains from the same sample are listed, as sequenced in a study of blood T cell repertoires in COVID-19 (dated by TCRdb to the early 2020s). Preparation of the library involved the immunoSEQ multiplex PCR assay. The source is immuneACCESS, and TCRdb retained only in-frame sequences with V and J called. Part of the clones is not carried over; for the studies checked, unresolved V genes explain less than half of this, and the remainder is unexplained. The sample table holds about 16,000 clones, of which around 90% were seen once. 10% to 15% of the sample is in the top ten clones. The sequenced material came from peripheral blood. The receptor set was obtained from a human donor in a cohort sampled during active COVID-19.

Judged by abundance, this clone is medium-sized. The chain joins TRBV7-4 to TRBJ1-3, with 8 positions matching TRBD1. CDR1 and CDR2 (germline): SGHVT, SQSDAQ. The CDR3 sequence is 15 residues long. Trimming at V came to 7 bases and at J to 4 bases, leaving 9 bases not matched to a gene. Written as DNA, the CDR3 is TGTGCCAGCACCCGCCCCCGGGACAGGGGAAACACCATATATTTT. It specifies CASTRPRDRGNTIYF.

V usage is TRBV5-1 and J usage is TRBJ2-5; 11 bases align to TRBD2. The CDR3 has 17 residues. With V trimmed by 1 base and J by 1 base, 6 bases remained unmatched. Germline assignment: CDR1 SGHRS and CDR2 YFSETQ. The CDR3 DNA is TGCGCCAGCAGCTTGAGTAGCGGGGGGGCCTTCCAAGAGACCCAGTACTTC. Encoded protein: CASSLSSGGAFQETQYF.

The V call is TRBV9, the J call TRBJ2-1, with 9 positions matching TRBD2. From germline, CDR1 is SGDLS and CDR2 YYNGEE. J gave up 8 bases and V 4 bases, and 13 bases lay outside the gene matches. The CDR3 extends over 16 amino acids. CDR3 in DNA: TGTGCCAGCAGCCCCCTGGGGACTAGCTGGGGAGATGAGCAGTTCTTC. Translated, it gives CASSPLGTSWGDEQFF.

The V gene is TRBV7-2, the J gene TRBJ1-6; D not resolved. Germline values: CDR1 SGHTA, CDR2 FQGNSA. This CDR3 has 13 amino acids. V dropped 6 bases and J dropped 10 bases, with 13 bases sitting between them. DNA for the CDR3: TGTGCCAGCAGGGGCCCAGCGGGCTCACCCCTCCACTTT. Its protein is CASRGPAGSPLHF.

This clone was picked up one time. V usage is TRBV4-2 and J usage is TRBJ1-2; no clear D. With 0 bases removed from V and 7 bases from J, the gap between germline ends came to 9 bases. There are 13 residues in the CDR3. Germline CDR1 LGHNA, CDR2 YNFKEQ. The CDR3 nucleotides read TGTGCCAGCAGCCAAGAGGGCGGGCGTGGCTACACCTTC. Translating it yields CASSQEGGRGYTF.

The chain employs TRBV6-5 and TRBJ1-1; unclear D gene. The germline V and J ends were trimmed by 2 bases and 2 bases, with 9 bases remaining between them. CDR3 length: 14 residues. Per germline, CDR1 MNHEY and CDR2 SVGAGI. In DNA form, the CDR3 reads TGTGCCAGCAGTTACAATGAGGGTAACACTGAAGCTTTCTTT. This encodes CASSYNEGNTEAFF.

V and J are TRBV9 and TRBJ1-1; a possible D gene is TRBD1 (5 bases). Germline values: CDR1 SGDLS, CDR2 YYNGEE. Trimming removed 0 bases at V and 0 bases at J, with 18 bases between. CDR3 length: 18 residues. As DNA, the CDR3 is TGTGCCAGCAGCGTAGAGTCTATGGCAGGGTACCTGAACACTGAAGCTTTCTTT. Translation gives CASSVESMAGYLNTEAFF.

The chain uses TRBV27 and TRBJ2-7; 13 nucleotides match TRBD2. The CDR3 contains 18 residues. Unmatched junction bases numbered 11, after V lost 3 bases and J lost 3 bases. Germline V lookup: CDR1 MNHEY, CDR2 SMNVEV (reference sequence). CDR3 sequence: CASSFADRGLAGYYEQYF. The CDR3, as DNA: TGTGCCAGCAGTTTCGCAGATCGGGGACTAGCGGGGTACTACGAGCAGTACTTC.

The chain combines TRBV27 with TRBJ1-6, with D perhaps matching TRBD1 (5 bases). CDR1 and CDR2 from the germline V gene are MNHEY and SMNVEV (reference sequence). V lost 3 bases to trimming and J lost 4 bases, with 10 bases between them. The CDR3 spans 15 residues. The CDR3 loop is CASSLTAFYNSPLHF. CDR3 sequence (DNA): TGTGCCAGCAGTTTGACAGCCTTTTATAATTCACCCCTCCACTTT.

About this clone itself: One end of the junction varies from germline; a read error may be responsible. The genes are TRBV28 and TRBJ2-1; 8 bases match TRBD2. Germline-derived CDR1 and CDR2 are MDHEN and SYDVKM. The CDR3 is 14 residues long. CDR3 nucleotides: TGTGCCAGCAACCCTGGCGGGGGGCCCAATCAGCAGTTCTTC. Residues: CASNPGGGPNQQFF.

This clone appeared a few times. The chain is built from TRBV18 and TRBJ1-6; a possible D gene is TRBD1 (5 bases). The germline V gene encodes CDR1 KGHSH and CDR2 LQKENI. This CDR3 has 11 amino acids. V shed 4 bases and J shed 16 bases, with 11 bases lying between them. CDR3 DNA sequence: TGTGCCAGCTCACTCCCGGGGGAGCTCCACTTT. It yields the protein CASSLPGELHF.

The chain joins TRBV5-1 to TRBJ2-3, with 8 nucleotides matching TRBD2. Trimming cost V 7 bases and J 0 bases; bases outside gene matches: 7. The CDR3 is made up of 15 amino acids. The germline CDR1 and CDR2 sequences are SGHRS and YFSETQ. CDR3: CASSGRAASTDTQYF. The CDR3 DNA reads TGCGCCAGCTCCGGGAGGGCAGCTAGCACAGATACGCAGTATTTT. Drawing the rest from reference TRBV5-1 and TRBJ2-3, the complete variable domain is KAGVTQTPRYLIKTRGQQVTLSCSPISGHRSVSWYQQTPGQGLQFLFEYFSETQRNKGNFPGRFSGRQFSNSRSEMNVSTLELGDSALYLCASSGRAASTDTQYFGPGTRLTVL.

The rearrangement uses TRBV3-1 (or the pseudogene TRBV3-2) and TRBJ2-1, with 10 bases lining up with TRBD2. The CDR3 consists of 18 residues. The ends lost 5 bases at V and 7 bases at J; junction bases unmatched: 17. CDR1 and CDR2 (germline): LGHDT, YNNKEL (reference sequence). DNA of the CDR3: TGTGCCAGCAGCATCCGACTGTCGGTAGCGGGGGGAGGAAATGAGCAGTTCTTC. It is translated as CASSIRLSVAGGGNEQFF.

The V and J genes are TRBV11-2 and TRBJ1-1, with 8 positions matching TRBD1. The CDR3 contains 15 residues. The germline CDR1 and CDR2 sequences are SGHAT and FQNNGV. V lost 4 bases to trimming and J lost 1 base; unmatched junction nucleotides: 5. CDR3 in DNA: TGTGCCAGCAGCTCACAGGGGGTGGGGAACACTGAAGCTTTCTTT. Protein product: CASSSQGVGNTEAFF.

This chain joins TRBV28 and TRBJ1-5, with TRBD1 identical over 9 bases. The germline V gene encodes CDR1 MDHEN and CDR2 SYDVKM. The ends lost 8 bases at V and 1 base at J; junction bases unmatched: 12. The CDR3 is 17 residues long. CDR3 amino acids: CASGGTGRGISNQPQHF. CDR3 sequence (DNA): TGTGCCAGCGGGGGGACAGGGAGGGGAATAAGCAATCAGCCCCAGCATTTT.

The chain couples TRBV12-3 or TRBV12-4 to TRBJ2-7, with D maybe TRBD2 (6 bases). Trimming removed 3 bases from V and 2 bases from J, with 8 bases in between. The CDR3 is 13 residues long. CDR3 region: CASSFASAYEQYF. The CDR3 DNA reads TGTGCCAGCAGTTTCGCTAGCGCCTACGAGCAGTACTTC.

This clone was seen just once. This sequence joins TRBV5-6 and TRBJ2-5; possibly TRBD1 for D (8 bases). V was clipped by 4 bases and J by 6 bases, with 31 bases between them. The germline V gene encodes CDR1 SGHDT and CDR2 YYEEEE. The CDR3 has 19 amino acids. CDR3 DNA sequence: TGTGCCAGCAGCCAAGGGGGAGGGCCAGACAGGGGAACTCTTAAGACCCAGTACTTC. Protein sequence: CASSQGGGPDRGTLKTQYF.

V gene TRBV6-1 combines with J gene TRBJ1-6; tentatively, D is TRBD1 (6 bases). Trimming took 3 bases from V and 10 from J, leaving 16 bases between them. Germline V CDR1 and CDR2: MNHNS, SASEGT. This CDR3 has 15 amino acids. The CDR3: CASSDAGEVGSPLHF. In nucleotides, the CDR3 is TGTGCCAGCAGTGATGCAGGGGAAGTCGGATCACCCCTCCACTTT.

The chain uses TRBV19 and TRBJ2-7; no reliable D call. The CDR3 has 13 amino acids. V was pared by 5 bases and J by 2 bases, with 10 bases between. Germline values: CDR1 LNHDA, CDR2 SQIVND (reference sequence). CDR3 DNA: TGTGCCAGTAGTCCCGGGTTAACCTACGAGCAGTACTTC. It yields the protein CASSPGLTYEQYF.

This chain links TRBV18 with TRBJ1-6; 10 bases are a match to TRBD1. J gave up 0 bases and V 3 bases, and 5 bases lay outside the gene matches. CDR3 length: 18 amino acids. Germline CDR1 is KGHSH and CDR2 is LQKENI. CDR3 sequence: CASSPRGQGSSYNSPLHF. CDR3 nucleotide sequence: TGTGCCAGCTCACCGAGGGGACAGGGGAGCTCCTATAATTCACCCCTCCACTTT. Variable domain in full (rest from reference TRBV18 and TRBJ1-6): NAGVMQNPRHLVRRRGQEARLRCSPMKGHSHVYWYRQLPEEGLKFMVYLQKENIIDESGMPKERFSAEFPKEGPSILRIQQVVRGDSAAYFCASSPRGQGSSYNSPLHFGNGTRLTVT.

The CDR3 reads CASSFYYEQYF. In nucleotides, the CDR3 is TGTGCCAGCAGTTTTTACTACGAGCAGTACTTC. V gene TRBV6-2 or TRBV6-3 combines with J gene TRBJ2-7; D is unresolved. CDR1 is MNHEY, CDR2 SVGEGT, per germline. The CDR3 extends over 11 amino acids. Trimming removed 4 bases from V and 3 bases from J, with 4 bases in between.